One sample yielded the 25 T cell receptor beta chains listed below, sequenced in a study of T-cell memory formation after mild COVID-19 (dated by TCRdb to 2020 to 2023). Library creation used 5' RACE. This sample was sequenced with an Illumina NovaSeq 6000. The public reads were reprocessed in TCRdb via fastp at Q25 and MiXCR, keeping in-frame beta chains. Every distinct CDR3 protein forms one entry, paired with its most common genes and DNA. This sample comprises 210,000 or so distinct CDR3 sequences, roughly 10% of them detected only once. The top ten clones comprise around 3.3% of the sample. Material for sequencing was PBMCs or a T cell subset sorted from them (not recorded which). The receptors here all came from a man between 18 and 29 years old who had mild COVID-19 (a few samples of this study predate the infection). The sample titles of this study are shuffled in the database, so cell type and time point are left out; the donor was told from shared clones.

In this sample, this clonotype turned up many times. CDR3 residues: CASSFQGADTQYF. The CDR3 region has the DNA TGTGCCAGCAGCTTTCAGGGGGCAGATACGCAGTATTTT. V and J are TRBV7-2 and TRBJ2-3; 7 bases fit TRBD1. Germline assignment: CDR1 SGHTA and CDR2 FQGNSA. Losses at the gene ends were 3 bases for V and 4 bases for J; bases not matched to a gene: 1. The CDR3 is 13 amino acids.

This clonotype has more than one count but fewer than ten. V is TRBV11-2 and J is TRBJ1-1; D remains ambiguous. V gave up 1 base and J gave up 0 bases, with 12 bases separating them. This CDR3 region has 16 residues. Germline-derived CDR1 and CDR2 are SGHAT and FQNNGV. The CDR3 protein is CASSLVGAGMNTEAFF. The CDR3 DNA is TGTGCCAGCAGCTTAGTCGGCGCAGGAATGAACACTGAAGCTTTCTTT.

The CDR3 loop is CASSGQGPQETQYF. The CDR3 DNA follows: TGTGCCAGCAGTGGTCAGGGGCCCCAAGAGACCCAGTACTTC. This sequence joins TRBV7-2 and TRBJ2-5; tentative D call: TRBD1 (6 bases). With 6 bases removed from V and 1 base from J, the gap between germline ends came to 12 bases. CDR1 is SGHTA and CDR2 is FQGNSA in the germline V gene. CDR3 size: 14 residues.

This clonotype was seen at least ten times. The V gene is TRBV29-1, the J gene TRBJ1-1, with TRBD1 matching 7 bases. The CDR3 extends over 13 amino acids. CDR1 is SQVTM and CDR2 is ANQGSEA in the germline V gene. The junction had 5 bases not matched to a gene; V was cut back by 4 bases and J by 3 bases. The CDR3 protein is CSVVGTDYTEAFF. Written as DNA, the CDR3 is TGCAGCGTTGTGGGGACAGATTACACTGAAGCTTTCTTT.

This clonotype was seen a handful of times. This rearrangement joins TRBV7-2 to TRBJ2-1; D perhaps matches TRBD1 (5 bases). The CDR3 contains 15 residues. The germline V and J ends were trimmed by 7 bases and 2 bases, with 15 bases remaining between them. In germline, CDR1 is SGHTA, CDR2 FQGNSA. CDR3 bases: TGTGCCAGCAATCGAAGGCAGGGTACCTACAATGAGCAGTTCTTC. Translation: CASNRRQGTYNEQFF.

The gene calls are TRBV4-2 and TRBJ2-7; the D gene is possibly TRBD2 (6 bases). CDR1 is LGHNA and CDR2 is YNFKEQ in the germline V gene. The ends were cut back, 0 bases at V and 6 bases at J, with 12 bases in the middle. This CDR3 has 14 amino acids. Here the CDR3 reads CASSQDPTSSEQYV. The CDR3 DNA follows: TGTGCCAGCAGCCAAGATCCAACTAGCAGCGAGCAGTACGTC.

The V and J genes are TRBV12-3 or TRBV12-4 and TRBJ2-7; D is uncertain. V lost 2 bases to trimming and J lost 4 bases, with 12 bases between them. The CDR3 contains 14 residues. The CDR3 sequence: CASSLIPLRYEQYF. CDR3 nucleotide sequence: TGTGCCAGCAGTTTAATCCCCTTAAGGTACGAGCAGTACTTC.

The chain uses TRBV28 and TRBJ1-2; no clear D gene. The germline CDR1 and CDR2 sequences are MDHEN and SYDVKM. CDR3 length: 11 residues. Deletions cut 8 bases from V and 9 bases from J, with 13 bases between. CDR3 sequence (DNA): TGTGCCAGCGGAGTTGGGGTTAGCTACACCTTC. Translating it yields CASGVGVSYTF.

J is TRBJ1-2 and V is TRBV18; D not resolved. The CDR3 has 15 amino acids. Germline V gene data show CDR1 as KGHSH and CDR2 as LQKENI. V was trimmed by 3 bases and J by 4 bases, leaving 15 bases between them. The CDR3 region is CASSPYTGPPYGYTF. CDR3 nucleotides: TGTGCCAGCTCACCTTACACCGGGCCGCCCTATGGCTACACCTTC.

The rearrangement links TRBV12-3 or TRBV12-4 to TRBJ1-1; D remains ambiguous. V was cut by 6 bases and J by 1 base, with 15 bases left in between. This CDR3 contains 15 residues. In DNA form, the CDR3 reads TGTGCCAGCAGCCCTCTGGGCTCGACGAACACTGAAGCTTTCTTT. Translation: CASSPLGSTNTEAFF.

There are a few counts of this clonotype. The chain employs TRBV10-2 and TRBJ2-3; no reliable D call. The V gene lost 2 bases and the J gene lost 0 bases, with 12 bases spanning the gap. CDR3 length: 16 residues. The V gene's germline CDR1 is WSHSY and CDR2 SAAADI. The CDR3 coding sequence is TGCGCCAGCAGTGAGAGGCGGCACCTAAGCACAGATACGCAGTATTTT. Translation: CASSERRHLSTDTQYF.

In this sample, this clonotype turned up many times. The rearrangement uses TRBV10-3 and TRBJ1-1, with 7 bases fitting TRBD1. J gave up 2 bases and V 8 bases, and 5 bases lay outside the gene matches. This CDR3 is 13 amino acids long. The germline V gene has CDR1 ENHRY and CDR2 SYGVKD. CDR3: CAISRTGNTEAFF. The CDR3 bases are TGTGCCATCTCGAGGACAGGCAACACTGAAGCTTTCTTT.

V gene TRBV2 combines with J gene TRBJ2-1; 9 bases are shared with TRBD2. CDR1 is SNHLY and CDR2 is FYNNEI in the germline V gene. The junction had 10 bases not matched to a gene; V was cut back by 7 bases and J by 12 bases. This CDR3 contains 13 residues. This CDR3 is CASTGMTSGPQFF. CDR3 nucleotides: TGTGCCAGCACCGGGATGACTAGCGGACCGCAGTTCTTC.

The rearrangement joins TRBV20-1 to TRBJ1-2; TRBD1 might be the D (6 bases). The germline V gene encodes CDR1 DFQATT and CDR2 SNEGSKA (reference sequence). The CDR3 consists of 13 residues. The CDR3 DNA reads TGCAGCGCGGCGGGGGACACTAACTATGGCTACACCTTC. Amino acids: CSAAGDTNYGYTF.

The rearrangement links TRBV7-3 to TRBJ1-4, with D unclear. This CDR3 contains 15 residues. V lost 1 base and J lost 0, with 6 bases in between. Per the germline V gene, CDR1 is SGHTA and CDR2 is FQGTGA. The CDR3 is CASSLRGATNEKLFF. DNA for the CDR3: TGTGCCAGCAGCTTAAGAGGAGCAACTAATGAAAAACTGTTTTTT.

This clonotype was counted many times. The CDR3 loop is CASSGIRDRRRETQYF. The DNA of the CDR3 is TGCGCCAGCAGCGGTATAAGGGACAGGCGGCGGGAGACCCAGTACTTC. The chain links TRBV5-1 to TRBJ2-5, with 8 bases identical to TRBD1. V gave up 4 bases and J gave up 5 bases; unmatched junction bases: 13. Germline CDR1 SGHRS, CDR2 YFSETQ. This CDR3 has 16 amino acids.

Only a few counts were recorded for this clonotype. This chain connects TRBV12-3 or TRBV12-4 to TRBJ1-5, with 7 bases matching TRBD1. The V segment lost 7 bases and the J segment 7 bases; nucleotides outside the gene matches: 10. The length of the CDR3 is 14 residues. CDR3 in DNA: TGTGCCAGCACCCTACAGGGGATTAGGCAGCCCCAGCATTTT. Amino acids: CASTLQGIRQPQHF.

This rearrangement joins TRBV7-2 to TRBJ2-3; TRBD2 is a possible D gene (7 bases). V was trimmed by 1 base and J by 14 bases, leaving 16 bases between them. The CDR3 contains 13 residues. In germline, CDR1 is SGHTA, CDR2 FQGNSA. In DNA form, the CDR3 reads TGTGCCAGCAGCTTAGGGGGGGGCACTAAGGGGTATTTT. It yields the protein CASSLGGGTKGYF.

The chain uses TRBV3-1 and TRBJ2-4, with unresolved D. The CDR3 is made up of 12 amino acids. V lost 0 bases to trimming and J lost 10 bases, with 7 bases between them. Germline CDR1 is LGHDT and CDR2 is YNNKEL (reference sequence). CDR3 region: CASSQDLEIQYF. The CDR3 DNA sequence: TGTGCCAGCAGCCAAGATCTAGAGATTCAGTACTTC.

A few counts support this clonotype. V gene TRBV7-8 combines with J gene TRBJ1-2; TRBD1 matches 10 bases. The CDR3 extends over 16 amino acids. Germline V CDR1 and CDR2: SGHVS, FQNEAQ. V was pared by 1 base and J by 8 bases, with 10 bases of the junction left unmatched. The CDR3 spells CASSLGWDRGFLGYTF. CDR3 coding DNA: TGTGCCAGCAGCTTAGGGTGGGACAGGGGCTTCTTGGGCTACACCTTC.

The gene calls are TRBV12-3 or TRBV12-4 and TRBJ1-1, with 10 bases identical to TRBD1. The CDR3 covers 13 residues. The junction had 8 bases not matched to a gene; V was cut back by 6 bases and J by 10 bases. The CDR3 loop reads CASSPGTGVGAFF. CDR3 nucleotides: TGTGCCAGCAGCCCCGGGACAGGGGTAGGAGCTTTCTTT.

The chain links TRBV24-1 to TRBJ2-5; 8 positions match TRBD1. After removal of 0 bases from V and 4 bases from J, the junction contained 0 bases not matched to a gene. This CDR3 has 14 residues. CDR1 and CDR2 (germline): KGHDR, SFDVKD. The CDR3 region is CATSDLTGGETQYF. CDR3 coding DNA: TGTGCCACCAGTGATTTGACAGGGGGAGAGACCCAGTACTTC.

V usage is TRBV28 and J usage is TRBJ2-3; D perhaps matches TRBD1 (5 bases). The CDR3 is 14 residues long. V was shortened by 3 bases and J by 3 bases, with 10 bases between the two germline ends. From germline, CDR1 is MDHEN and CDR2 SYDVKM. CDR3 amino acids: CASSFSQATDTQYF. In nucleotides, the CDR3 is TGTGCCAGCAGTTTTTCACAGGCAACAGATACGCAGTATTTT.

The chain recombines TRBV4-3 with TRBJ2-1; D unresolved. The V and J ends lost 4 bases and 5 bases respectively, with 12 bases between them. From germline, CDR1 is LGHNA and CDR2 YSLEER. CDR3 length: 14 residues. CDR3 DNA sequence: TGCGCCAGCAGCCCCCGGGTCAGCAACAATGAGCAGTTCTTC. Its translation: CASSPRVSNNEQFF.

This clonotype was detected a few times. The V call is TRBV5-4, the J call TRBJ2-3; 11 bases fit TRBD2. The CDR3 totals 16 residues. V lost 4 bases, J lost 0 bases, and 4 bases stayed unmatched. Germline-derived CDR1 and CDR2 are SGHNT and YYREEE (reference sequence). The CDR3 reads CASSPGTSGSTDTQYF. Here the CDR3 DNA reads TGTGCCAGCAGCCCCGGGACTAGCGGTAGCACAGATACGCAGTATTTT.